This T cell receptor (beta chain) was identified in a study of chemoradiotherapy in HPV16-positive cancers. For the study at large: A couple of HPV16-positive patients' cells yielded candidate HPV-specific clones and common motifs.

In the case of this clone: Antigen unknown.

The V and J ends lost 2 bases and 0 bases respectively, with 8 bases between them. From germline, CDR1 is MNHNY and CDR2 SVGAGI (reference sequence). The CDR3 consists of 14 residues. Overall study findings and caveats: Candidate HPV-specific clones and E7-related TCR motifs grew in tumor during treatment.

This table comes from immunoSEQ multiplex PCR, and its TCRdb copy is limited to in-frame clones, with some not included. This sample yields fewer than 25,000 clones, of which roughly 92% are seen a single time; around a sixth belongs to the top ten. Here the sequenced sample was blood, taken from a patient who underwent chemoradiotherapy. The chain is built from TRBV6-6 and TRBJ2-7; tentative D call: TRBD2 (5 bases). The TCR sequence derives from a human donor with HPV-associated anogenital cancer. CDR3 in amino acids: CASSYSGPSYEQYF. CDR3 coding DNA: TGTGCCAGCAGTTACAGCGGTCCCTCCTACGAGCAGTACTTC.